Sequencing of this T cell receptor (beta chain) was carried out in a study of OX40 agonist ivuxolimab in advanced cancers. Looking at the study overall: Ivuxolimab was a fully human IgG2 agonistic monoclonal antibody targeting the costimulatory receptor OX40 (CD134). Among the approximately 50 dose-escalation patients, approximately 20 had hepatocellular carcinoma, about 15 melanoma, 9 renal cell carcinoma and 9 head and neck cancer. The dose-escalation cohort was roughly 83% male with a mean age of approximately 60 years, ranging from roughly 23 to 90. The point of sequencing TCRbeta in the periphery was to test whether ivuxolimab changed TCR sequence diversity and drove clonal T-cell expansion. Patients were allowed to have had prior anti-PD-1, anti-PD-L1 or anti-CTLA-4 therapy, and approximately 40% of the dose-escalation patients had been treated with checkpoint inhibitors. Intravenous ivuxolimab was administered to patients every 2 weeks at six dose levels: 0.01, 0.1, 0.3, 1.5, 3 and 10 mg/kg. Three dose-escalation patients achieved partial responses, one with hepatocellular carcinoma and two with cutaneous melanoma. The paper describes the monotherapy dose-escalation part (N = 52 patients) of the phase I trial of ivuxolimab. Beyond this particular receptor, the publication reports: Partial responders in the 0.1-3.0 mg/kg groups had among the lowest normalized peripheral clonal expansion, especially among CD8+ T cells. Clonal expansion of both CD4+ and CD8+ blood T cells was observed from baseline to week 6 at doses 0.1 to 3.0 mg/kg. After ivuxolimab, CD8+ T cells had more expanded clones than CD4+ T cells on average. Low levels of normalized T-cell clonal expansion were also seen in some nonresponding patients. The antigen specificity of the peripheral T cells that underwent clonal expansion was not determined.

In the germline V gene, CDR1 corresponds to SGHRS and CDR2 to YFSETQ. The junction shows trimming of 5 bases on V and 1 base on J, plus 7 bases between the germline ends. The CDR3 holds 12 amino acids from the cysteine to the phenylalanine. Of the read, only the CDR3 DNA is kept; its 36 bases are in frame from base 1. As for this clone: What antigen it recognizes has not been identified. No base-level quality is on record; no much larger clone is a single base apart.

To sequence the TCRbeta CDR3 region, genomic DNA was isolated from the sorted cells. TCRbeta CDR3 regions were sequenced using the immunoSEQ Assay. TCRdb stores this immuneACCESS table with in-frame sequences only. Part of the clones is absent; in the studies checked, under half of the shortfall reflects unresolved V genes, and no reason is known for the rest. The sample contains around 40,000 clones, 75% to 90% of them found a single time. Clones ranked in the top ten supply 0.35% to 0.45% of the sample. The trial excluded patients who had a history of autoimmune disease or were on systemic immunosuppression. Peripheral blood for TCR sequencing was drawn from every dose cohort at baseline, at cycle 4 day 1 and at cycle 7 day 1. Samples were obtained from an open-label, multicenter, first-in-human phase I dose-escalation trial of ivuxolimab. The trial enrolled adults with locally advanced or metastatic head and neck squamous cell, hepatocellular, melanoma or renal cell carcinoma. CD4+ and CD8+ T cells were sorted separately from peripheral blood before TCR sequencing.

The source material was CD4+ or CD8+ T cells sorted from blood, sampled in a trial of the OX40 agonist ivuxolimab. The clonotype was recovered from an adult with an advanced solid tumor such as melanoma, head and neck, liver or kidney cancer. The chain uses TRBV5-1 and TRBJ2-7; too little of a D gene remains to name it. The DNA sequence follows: TGCGCCAGCAGGTCAGGATCCTACGAGCAGTACTTC. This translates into CASRSGSYEQYF. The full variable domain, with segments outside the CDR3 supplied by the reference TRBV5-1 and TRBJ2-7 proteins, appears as KAGVTQTPRYLIKTRGQQVTLSCSPISGHRSVSWYQQTPGQGLQFLFEYFSETQRNKGNFPGRFSGRQFSNSRSEMNVSTLELGDSALYLCASRSGSYEQYFGPGTRLTVT.